This TCR beta chain appears in the sequencing data of a study of early T cells in non-severe SARS-CoV-2 infection. In its sample, this clonotype was seen many times. TCRdb reprocessed the 5' RACE reads via MiXCR and lists one record per CDR3 protein. The sample contains tens of thousands of distinct CDR3 sequences, about 12% of which appear only once. The sample consisted of whole blood. This TCR derives from an adult who was a healthcare worker with PCR-confirmed SARS-CoV-2 infection or an uninfected control (not recorded which).

CDR3 sequence (DNA): TGCAGTGCGCATCCCCCCGCGGGGAGCGGGAGTTCCGGGGAGCTGTTTTTT. This translates into CSAHPPAGSGSSGELFF. The V and J genes are TRBV20-1 and TRBJ2-2; TRBD2 matches 8 bases. The CDR3 is made up of 17 amino acids. Germline CDR1 reads DFQATT; CDR2 reads SNEGSKA (reference sequence). The V and J ends lost 6 bases and 6 bases, in that order; junction bases with no gene match: 18.